This T cell receptor beta chain was sequenced during a study of CD8 T cells in ankylosing spondylitis. Study-wide points: With a CD8+ phenotype, disease-linked clones were relatively rare in peripheral blood. Seemingly distinctive of ankylosing spondylitis blood was a TCR beta motif formed by eight highly homologous variants.

Scientists made TCR beta libraries using quantitative 5'-RACE with molecular barcodes. TCRdb fed the 5' RACE reads into MiXCR, producing one record per CDR3 protein. Among 340,000 or so distinct CDR3 sequences listed, 14% to 15% were seen once. Germline loops: CDR1 SGHRS, CDR2 YFSETQ. The V end was cut by 0 bases, the J end by 10 bases, with 13 bases between. The CDR3 extends over 13 amino acids. A word on this clonotype: No antigen is known for it.

This TCR was sampled from a male donor with ankylosing spondylitis or in good health (not recorded which). The chain recombines TRBV5-1 with TRBJ1-2; D is unresolved. Sequencing was performed on blood, either unsorted or a sorted T cell fraction (not recorded which). In DNA, the CDR3 is TGCGCCAGCAGCTTGGAGTCAGAATCCCCCTACACCTTC. Its protein is CASSLESESPYTF.